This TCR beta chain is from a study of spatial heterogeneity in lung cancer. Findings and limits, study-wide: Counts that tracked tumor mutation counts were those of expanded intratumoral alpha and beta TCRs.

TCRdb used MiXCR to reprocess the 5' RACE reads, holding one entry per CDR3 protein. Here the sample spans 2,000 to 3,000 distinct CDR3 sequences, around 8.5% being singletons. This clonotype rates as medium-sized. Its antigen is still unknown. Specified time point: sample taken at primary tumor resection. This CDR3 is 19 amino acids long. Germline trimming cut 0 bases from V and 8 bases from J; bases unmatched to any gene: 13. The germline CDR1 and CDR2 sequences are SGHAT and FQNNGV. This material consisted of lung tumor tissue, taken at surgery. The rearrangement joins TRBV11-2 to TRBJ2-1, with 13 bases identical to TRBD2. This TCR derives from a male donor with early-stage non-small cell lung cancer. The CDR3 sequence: CASSLDRPGLAGLVDEQFF. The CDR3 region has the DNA TGTGCCAGCAGCTTAGATCGCCCGGGACTAGCGGGATTGGTGGATGAGCAGTTCTTC.